The clone carrying this T cell receptor (beta chain) was detected once. This record belongs to a study of shared clonotypes between healthy human individuals. Here immunoSEQ multiplex PCR was the method, and the copy in TCRdb shows in-frame clones only, minus some. The sample lists about 380,000 clones; around 96% were seen once. V lost 0 bases, J lost 1 base, and 25 bases lay in between. Germline values: CDR1 SGHTS, CDR2 YDEGEE. The CDR3 consists of 20 residues. The rearrangement joins TRBV5-8 to TRBJ2-5; a possible D gene is TRBD1 (6 bases). The sequence derives from a young man in good health. The specimen sequenced was memory CD8+ T cells sorted from blood. The subset: CD45RO+ cells pooled with CCR7-negative TemRA cells. This chain's CDR3 is CASSLGLASLDRDVQETQYF. For the CDR3, the DNA is TGTGCCAGCAGCTTGGGCCTCGCGTCCTTGGACAGAGACGTCCAAGAGACCCAGTACTTC.